This is a list of T cell receptor beta chains from one sample in a study of technical replicates of blood from a few donors. This table comes from immunoSEQ multiplex PCR, and its TCRdb copy is limited to in-frame clones, with some not included. This repertoire shows about 73,000 clones, around 93% found once; its top ten account for 0.2% to 0.3%. The sample taken for sequencing was T cells isolated from PBMCs. These receptors were obtained from a human donor in good health. CDR3s include the opening cysteine and the closing phenylalanine or tryptophan. A D gene is named only where the DNA matches it firmly. Size is omitted from some rows. Given values are once, few, many or a class for expanded clones.

J: TRBJ2-3; length: 16; size: .; D: TRBD2; V: TRBV5-6; DNA: TGTGCCAGCAGCGGGGCAGCGGGGGGCGACACAGATACGCAGTATTTT; CDR3: CASSGAAGGDTDTQYF
J: TRBJ1-2; length: 13; size: .; D: .; V: TRBV5-1; DNA: TGCGCCAGCAGCTCTTCAGGTATTTCGTACTACACCTTC; CDR3: CASSSSGISYYTF
J: TRBJ1-1; length: 16; size: .; D: .; V: TRBV2; DNA: TGTGCCAGCAGTGGCGGAGACAGGTACCTAAACGGTGAAGCTTTCTTT; CDR3: CASSGGDRYLNGEAFF
J: TRBJ2-7; length: 15; size: .; D: TRBD2; V: TRBV9; DNA: TGTGCCAGCAGCGTAGAGGGCGGGGGGGGCCTCGAGCAGTACTTC; CDR3: CASSVEGGGGLEQYF
J: TRBJ1-1; length: 14; size: .; D: .; V: TRBV6-5; DNA: TGTGCCAGCAGCAAAACTAACTTGAACACTGAAGCTTTCTTT; CDR3: CASSKTNLNTEAFF
J: TRBJ1-6; length: 16; size: .; D: TRBD1; V: TRBV4-1; DNA: TGCGCCAGCAGCGACAGGGAAGGAGAATATAATTCACCCCTCCACTTT; CDR3: CASSDREGEYNSPLHF
J: TRBJ2-2; length: 16; size: .; D: TRBD2; V: TRBV5-1; DNA: TGCGCCAGCAGCTCGATAGCGGGGGGGCCCACCGGGGAGCTGTTTTTT; CDR3: CASSSIAGGPTGELFF
J: TRBJ2-7; length: 15; size: once; D: .; V: TRBV4-1; DNA: TGCGCCAGCAGCCATTCTTCCGGGAACACCTACGAGCAGTACTTC; CDR3: CASSHSSGNTYEQYF
J: TRBJ2-7; length: 12; size: once; D: .; V: TRBV29-1; DNA: TGCAGCGTTCATAGCGGCACCTACGAACAGTACTTC; CDR3: CSVHSGTYEQYF
J: TRBJ2-5; length: 15; size: .; D: .; V: TRBV21-1; DNA: TGTGCCAGCAGCAAAGAGAAGAGATCCCAAGAGACCCAGTACTTC; CDR3: CASSKEKRSQETQYF
J: TRBJ2-3; length: 16; size: .; D: TRBD2; V: TRBV5-1; DNA: TGCGCCAGCAGCTTGGGGCTAGCGGAAAGCACAGATACGCAGTATTTT; CDR3: CASSLGLAESTDTQYF
J: TRBJ1-4; length: 14; size: .; D: .; V: TRBV7-6; DNA: TGTGCCAGCAGCTTAGCCCTAGGTCAAGAAAAACTGTTTTTT; CDR3: CASSLALGQEKLFF
J: TRBJ2-3; length: 15; size: .; D: TRBD2; V: TRBV19; DNA: TGTGCCAGTAGTATCCCTAGCGGCGGCACAGATACGCAGTATTTT; CDR3: CASSIPSGGTDTQYF
J: TRBJ2-1; length: 14; size: .; D: TRBD2; V: TRBV6-5; DNA: TGTGCCAGCGGTTCTAGCGGGGATAATACTGAGCAGTTCTTC; CDR3: CASGSSGDNTEQFF
J: TRBJ2-2; length: 13; size: .; D: .; V: TRBV18; DNA: TGTGCCAGCTCACCGTCCGGGACCGGGGAGCTGTTTTTT; CDR3: CASSPSGTGELFF
J: TRBJ2-5; length: 12; size: .; D: .; V: TRBV2; DNA: TGTGCCAGCAGTGGGTCGGGAGAGACCCAGTACTTC; CDR3: CASSGSGETQYF
J: TRBJ2-1; length: 12; size: .; D: .; V: TRBV6-5; DNA: TGTGCCAGCGGGACTCCATACAATGAGCAGTTCTTC; CDR3: CASGTPYNEQFF
J: TRBJ2-5; length: 16; size: .; D: TRBD2; V: TRBV10-1; DNA: TGCGCCAGCAGTGAGGGTCTAGCGGGGGGCCAAGAGACCCAGTACTTC; CDR3: CASSEGLAGGQETQYF
J: TRBJ2-1; length: 15; size: .; D: .; V: TRBV7-9; DNA: TGTGCCAGCAGCTTAGCGACGGGTGAACCGAGGGAGCAGTTCTTC; CDR3: CASSLATGEPREQFF
J: TRBJ1-5; length: 14; size: .; D: TRBD1; V: TRBV5-1; DNA: TGCGCCAGCAGCTTGGCAGGGGGCGATCAGCCCCAGCATTTT; CDR3: CASSLAGGDQPQHF
J: TRBJ2-5; length: 16; size: .; D: .; V: TRBV27; DNA: TGTGCCAGCAGTTTATATGGTCAGGTGATCCAAGAGACCCAGTACTTC; CDR3: CASSLYGQVIQETQYF
J: TRBJ2-2; length: 15; size: .; D: TRBD1; V: TRBV6-1; DNA: TGTGCCAGCAGTGGACAGGGCGCGAACACCGGGGAGCTGTTTTTT; CDR3: CASSGQGANTGELFF
J: TRBJ2-7; length: 15; size: .; D: TRBD1; V: TRBV4-1; DNA: TGCGCCAGCAGCCCATATGAGGACAGGCCCTACGAGCAGTACTTC; CDR3: CASSPYEDRPYEQYF
J: TRBJ2-3; length: 17; size: once; D: TRBD2; V: TRBV5-1; DNA: TGCGCCAGCAGCCCGGCGGATAGCGGGAGATTTACAGATACGCAGTATTTT; CDR3: CASSPADSGRFTDTQYF
J: TRBJ2-7; length: 15; size: .; D: .; V: TRBV19; DNA: TGTGCCAGTAGTATGGGACTGGGATCTTCCTACGAGCAGTACTTC; CDR3: CASSMGLGSSYEQYF
J: TRBJ2-6; length: 15; size: .; D: TRBD1; V: TRBV2; DNA: TGTGCCAGCGACAGACAGGGCTCTGGGGCCAACGTCCTGACTTTC; CDR3: CASDRQGSGANVLTF
J: TRBJ2-1; length: 16; size: .; D: TRBD2; V: TRBV9; DNA: TGTGCCAGCAGCGACCCTCTTGCGGGAGGGGGGGTTGAGCAGTTCTTC; CDR3: CASSDPLAGGGVEQFF
J: TRBJ2-7; length: 12; size: .; D: .; V: TRBV10-3; DNA: TGTGCCATCGGGGCAGGACCCTACGAGCAGTACTTC; CDR3: CAIGAGPYEQYF
J: TRBJ1-1; length: 15; size: .; D: TRBD1; V: TRBV4-1; DNA: TGCGCCAGCAGCCAAGAGTTGCAGGGGGTTATCCTTGCTTTCTTT; CDR3: CASSQELQGVILAFF
J: TRBJ2-7; length: 12; size: .; D: .; V: TRBV2; DNA: TGTGCCAGCACGGTCAGCGGCTACGAGCAGTACTTC; CDR3: CASTVSGYEQYF
J: TRBJ1-5; length: 14; size: .; D: TRBD1; V: TRBV18; DNA: TGTGCCAGCTCAAATACAGGGGGCGAGGAGCCCCAGCATTTT; CDR3: CASSNTGGEEPQHF
J: TRBJ2-5; length: 14; size: .; D: TRBD2; V: TRBV28; DNA: TGTGCCAGCGGGTGGGGACTAGCGGGAGAGACCCAGTACTTC; CDR3: CASGWGLAGETQYF
J: TRBJ2-7; length: 12; size: once; D: TRBD1; V: TRBV5-1; DNA: TGCGCCAGCAGCTCACAGGGGGGCGAGCAGTACTTC; CDR3: CASSSQGGEQYF
J: TRBJ1-2; length: 13; size: .; D: .; V: TRBV5-1; DNA: TGCGCCAGCAGCTTGGCGGGGAGATCTGGCTACACCTTC; CDR3: CASSLAGRSGYTF
J: TRBJ2-1; length: 14; size: .; D: TRBD2; V: TRBV27; DNA: TGTGCCAGCAGGACTAGCGGGAGGTACAATGAGCAGTTCTTC; CDR3: CASRTSGRYNEQFF
J: TRBJ2-7; length: 12; size: .; D: TRBD1; V: TRBV29-1; DNA: TGCAGCGCCGGGACAGGGTCCTACGAGCAGTACTTC; CDR3: CSAGTGSYEQYF
J: TRBJ2-3; length: 15; size: .; D: .; V: TRBV4-1; DNA: TGCGCCAGCAGCCAAGATTCTTTCGGTATCGATACGCAGTATTTT; CDR3: CASSQDSFGIDTQYF
J: TRBJ1-3; length: 11; size: .; D: .; V: TRBV30; DNA: TGTGCCTGGGGGACAGGAAACACCATATATTTT; CDR3: CAWGTGNTIYF
J: TRBJ1-2; length: 15; size: .; D: .; V: TRBV12-5; DNA: TGTGCTAGTGGTTCGCTTCAGGGGTGGGGCTATGGCTACACCTTC; CDR3: CASGSLQGWGYGYTF
J: TRBJ1-5; length: 12; size: .; D: .; V: TRBV27; DNA: TGTGCCAGCAGTTTCCCAGGGGAGCCCCAGCATTTT; CDR3: CASSFPGEPQHF
J: TRBJ2-1; length: 13; size: .; D: TRBD2; V: TRBV29-1; DNA: TGCAGCCCTGGACTAGCGGGAGCCGCTGAGCAGTTCTTC; CDR3: CSPGLAGAAEQFF
J: TRBJ2-7; length: 15; size: .; D: TRBD2; V: TRBV27; DNA: TGTGCCAGCAGTTTCGAGACTAGCGGGAGCCACGAGCAGTACTTC; CDR3: CASSFETSGSHEQYF
J: TRBJ2-7; length: 15; size: .; D: TRBD2; V: TRBV4-1; DNA: TGCGCCAGCAGCCATCTGACTAGCGGGGGGTGGGAGCAGTACTTC; CDR3: CASSHLTSGGWEQYF
J: TRBJ1-4; length: 15; size: .; D: TRBD1; V: TRBV6-5; DNA: TGTGCCAGCAGTTCCCCGGGACAGGGCGGGGAAAAACTGTTTTTT; CDR3: CASSSPGQGGEKLFF